The entry that follows covers one TCR beta chain sequence. No antigen is known for it. This sample was included in a study of cytomegalovirus exposure and HLA in healthy donors. Regarding the study as a whole: HLA-A and HLA-B allele assignments for most subjects were reportedly predicted accurately using TCR beta sequences.

The length of the CDR3 is 15 residues. V was pared by 4 bases and J by 4 bases, with 7 bases of the junction left unmatched. The germline CDR1 and CDR2 sequences are SGHDN and FVKESK. 13 Jbeta primers and 60 Vbeta primers were used for the PCR. Profiling relied on immunoSEQ multiplex PCR, and the TCRdb table lists in-frame clones only, not all of them. Here the sample spans approximately 110,000 clones, approximately 78% being singletons. This TCR was recovered from a middle-aged man in good health and CMV-seronegative. Input material: PBMCs. The chain carries TRBV14 and TRBJ2-7; the match to TRBD1 covers 10 bases. CDR3 amino acids: CASSPRQGARYEQYF. Here the CDR3 DNA reads TGTGCCAGCAGCCCCAGACAGGGGGCGAGGTACGAGCAGTACTTC.